The 21 T cell receptor beta chains below all came from one sample that was sequenced in a study of beta chain bispecific antibodies for T cell cancers. Study results and caveats: The leukemia cells, rather than normal T cells, gave most of the targeted TRBV signal.

Either OKT3 anti-CD3 antibody or CD3/CD28 beads expanded T cells from blood mononuclear cells over roughly 3 days. These TCRs are of unknown antigen specificity. TCRdb used MiXCR to reprocess the 5' RACE reads, holding one entry per CDR3 protein. Among thousands of distinct CDR3 sequences listed, 2% to 2.5% were seen once. Sequencing used T cells from a healthy donor cultured with Jurkat leukemia cells, obtained from a culture containing an anti-CD19 bispecific antibody. The receptors were gathered from a human donor in good health. Some clones in this sample may be carry-over from other donors' samples.

The table lists this clonotype with many counts. The V gene is TRBV10-3, the J gene TRBJ2-5, with D possibly matching TRBD2 (6 bases). The germline gives CDR1 ENHRY, CDR2 SYGVKD. Trimming stripped 10 bases from V and 0 bases from J, with 12 bases between. The CDR3 runs to 13 residues. The chain's CDR3 is CATVGGNQETQYF. CDR3 nucleotide sequence: TGTGCCACGGTCGGGGGAAACCAAGAGACCCAGTACTTC.

This clonotype has at least ten counts. The rearrangement links TRBV11-2 to TRBJ2-1; 7 bases match TRBD2. Germline V gene sequence: CDR1 SGHAT, CDR2 FQNNGV. The J segment lost 6 bases and the V segment lost 7 bases, leaving 6 bases of the junction unmatched. This CDR3 comprises 13 residues. The CDR3, as DNA: TGTGCCAGCACCCGCACGGGGGGCAATGAGCAGTTCTTC. As protein: CASTRTGGNEQFF.

In this sample, this clonotype turned up many times. This chain joins TRBV7-2 and TRBJ2-7, with a tentative D call TRBD1 (6 bases). The germline gives CDR1 SGHTA, CDR2 FQGNSA. This CDR3 is built from 15 residues. V lost 1 base and J 2 bases, leaving 12 bases between the germline ends. The CDR3 here is CASSLVAPGAYEQYF. The CDR3 nucleotides are TGTGCCAGCAGCTTAGTCGCGCCAGGGGCCTACGAGCAGTACTTC. Based on the CDR3 plus reference TRBV7-2 and TRBJ2-7, the full variable domain is GAGVSQSPSNKVTEKGKDVELRCDPISGHTALYWYRQSLGQGLEFLIYFQGNSAPDKSGLPSDRFSAERTGGSVSTLTIQRTQQEDSAVYLCASSLVAPGAYEQYFGPGTRLTVT.

This clonotype was detected ten times or more. The genes are TRBV12-3 or TRBV12-4 and TRBJ2-5, with D uncertain. The CDR3 totals 15 residues. V gave up 4 bases and J gave up 2 bases, with 14 bases separating them. CDR3 bases: TGTGCCAGCAGTTCAATAACCATGGGACAAGAGACCCAGTACTTC. This codes for CASSSITMGQETQYF.

This clonotype was detected ten times or more. This rearrangement joins TRBV11-3 to TRBJ1-1; D uncertain. CDR1 is SGHNT, CDR2 YENEEA, per germline. The CDR3 is made up of 12 amino acids. V was shortened by 5 bases and J by 1 base, with 5 bases between the two germline ends. In DNA form, the CDR3 reads TGTGCCAGCAGCGGGGAGAACACTGAAGCTTTCTTT. It specifies CASSGENTEAFF. The full variable domain, rest sourced from reference TRBV11-3 and TRBJ1-1, is EAGVVQSPRYKIIEKKQPVAFWCNPISGHNTLYWYLQNLGQGPELLIRYENEEAVDDSQLPKDRFSAERLKGVDSTLKIQPAELGDSAVYLCASSGENTEAFFGQGTRLTVV.

This clonotype was observed a few times. As DNA, the CDR3 is TGTGCCTGGACTTATCCCGGGACAGGGGGCTTCTTTGTCAACACTGAAGCTTTCTTT. Encoded protein: CAWTYPGTGGFFVNTEAFF. The chain has TRBV30 and TRBJ1-1; 12 nucleotides line up with TRBD1. The CDR3 covers 19 residues. CDR1 GTSNPN and CDR2 SVGIG come from the germline V gene (reference sequence). The junction had 17 bases not matched to a gene; V was cut back by 4 bases and J by 2 bases. The whole variable domain, remainder taken from reference TRBV30 and TRBJ1-1, is SQTIHQWPATLVQPVGSPLSLECTVEGTSNPNLYWYRQAAGRGLQLLFYSVGIGQISSEVPQNLSASRPQDRQFILSSKKLLLSDSGFYLCAWTYPGTGGFFVNTEAFFGQGTRLTVV.

This clonotype was picked up many times. The chain links TRBV20-1 to TRBJ2-1; D gene unclear. From germline, CDR1 is DFQATT and CDR2 SNEGSKA (reference sequence). The CDR3 consists of 14 residues. V was clipped by 6 bases and J by 8 bases, with 20 bases between them. The CDR3: CSATGSTPDDEQFF. The CDR3 DNA reads as TGCAGTGCAACTGGATCAACCCCCGACGATGAGCAGTTCTTC.

The table lists this clonotype with many counts. The chain employs TRBV29-1 and TRBJ2-5; D possibly uses TRBD1 or TRBD2 (5 bases each). CDR1 is SQVTM, CDR2 ANQGSEA, per germline. The CDR3 has 16 amino acids. The V gene lost 4 bases and the J gene lost 0 bases, with 18 bases spanning the gap. In DNA, the CDR3 is TGCAGCGTTGCGGGGTGGGGGATTTCTTACCAAGAGACCCAGTACTTC. Translation gives CSVAGWGISYQETQYF.

The chain carries TRBV5-4 and TRBJ2-3; D ambiguous. V lost 2 bases to trimming and J lost 5 bases, with 6 bases between them. In germline, CDR1 is SGHNT, CDR2 YYREEE (reference sequence). CDR3 length equals 12 residues. The CDR3: CASSFPLDTQYF. In nucleotides, the CDR3 is TGTGCCAGCAGCTTCCCACTAGATACGCAGTATTTT.

This clonotype was recorded a few times. The gene calls are TRBV5-4 and TRBJ1-1; TRBD1 matches at 9 bases. This CDR3 is 16 amino acids long. The J segment lost 4 bases and the V segment lost 2 bases, leaving 9 bases of the junction unmatched. CDR1 is SGHNT and CDR2 is YYREEE in the germline V gene (reference sequence). The chain's CDR3 is CASSFGQGFDGTEAFF. The CDR3 DNA reads as TGTGCCAGCAGCTTTGGACAGGGGTTTGATGGCACTGAAGCTTTCTTT.

This clonotype came up many times. CDR3 sequence (DNA): TGTGCCAGCAGCCCGATCGGCGGGCACACCGGGGAGCTGTTTTTT. Translated: CASSPIGGHTGELFF. The chain couples TRBV7-3 to TRBJ2-2, with TRBD2 as a possible D gene (5 bases). The V gene lost 5 bases and the J gene lost 3 bases, with 13 bases spanning the gap. This CDR3 has 15 residues. Germline CDR1 reads SGHTA; CDR2 reads FQGTGA.

With regard to this clonotype: A single base separates this from a much larger clone, so it may be a read error. This chain connects TRBV28 to TRBJ2-7; no clear D gene. The CDR3 consists of 14 residues. Germline CDR1 reads MDHEN; CDR2 reads SYDVKM. CDR3 sequence: CASSHSVLRYEHYF. The CDR3 DNA reads TGTGCCAGCAGTCACTCCGTATTGCGCTACGAGCATTACTTC.

This clonotype was counted at least ten times. The J gene is TRBJ2-5, the V gene TRBV5-1; D tentatively fits TRBD1 or TRBD2 (5 bases each). Trimming stripped 4 bases from V and 7 bases from J, with 8 bases between. The CDR3 runs to 11 residues. Germline CDR1 reads SGHRS; CDR2 reads YFSETQ. CDR3 loop: CASSLGGTQYF. The CDR3 DNA sequence: TGCGCCAGCAGCCTTGGGGGGACCCAGTACTTC.

This clonotype came up a few times. The rearrangement uses TRBV30 and TRBJ2-7; D is possibly TRBD1 or TRBD2 (6 bases each). V lost 0 bases, J lost 6 bases, and 12 bases lay in between. CDR3 size: 13 residues. Germline CDR1 and CDR2: GTSNPN and SVGIG (reference sequence). CDR3 sequence: CAWSVLGGSEQYF. In DNA form, the CDR3 reads TGTGCCTGGAGTGTCTTGGGGGGCAGCGAGCAGTACTTC.

This chain connects TRBV12-3 or TRBV12-4 to TRBJ2-7; TRBD2 aligns across 10 bases. With V trimmed by 6 bases and J by 5 bases, 7 bases remained unmatched. The CDR3 length is 14 residues. Written as DNA, the CDR3 is TGTGCCAGCAGCCTAGTAGCGGGAGGCCACGAGCAGTACTTC. This sequence encodes CASSLVAGGHEQYF.

This clonotype showed up many times. This sequence joins TRBV4-1 and TRBJ1-1; the match to TRBD1 covers 8 bases. The CDR3 spans 17 residues. Germline V gene lookup returns CDR1 MGHRA and CDR2 YSYEKL. V was pared by 5 bases and J by 0 bases, with 11 bases of the junction left unmatched. CDR3 sequence (DNA): TGCGCCAGCAGCTTCAATACAGGGGGAGGGATGAACACTGAAGCTTTCTTT. Residues: CASSFNTGGGMNTEAFF.

This clonotype was detected ten times or more. The chain is built from TRBV7-8 and TRBJ2-2; 13 bases agree with TRBD2. The CDR3 has 17 residues. Unmatched junction bases numbered 8, after V lost 5 bases and J lost 5 bases. CDR1 is SGHVS and CDR2 is FQNEAQ in the germline V gene. CDR3 in DNA: TGTGCCAGCAGCCCTACCGGGACTAGCGGGGTGACCGGGGAGCTGTTTTTT. Its protein product is CASSPTGTSGVTGELFF.

The table lists this clonotype with many counts. The chain employs TRBV30 and TRBJ1-3; tentatively, D is TRBD1 (5 bases). CDR1 and CDR2 (germline): GTSNPN, SVGIG (reference sequence). Trimming took off 3 bases at V and 4 bases at J, with 16 bases between the two ends. CDR3 length: 15 residues. The CDR3 nucleotides are TGTGCCTGGAGATCACCGTGGGACGCCGGAAACACCATATATTTT. It codes for CAWRSPWDAGNTIYF.

Worth noting for this clonotype: With a much larger clone just one base away, this may be a read error. J is TRBJ2-7 and V is TRBV5-6; D is uncertain. The CDR3 covers 15 residues. Trimming pared 1 base from V and 6 bases from J, leaving 17 bases between. Germline V gene lookup returns CDR1 SGHDT and CDR2 YYEEEE. CDR3 in amino acids: CASSLTLDFNCEQYF. Written as DNA, the CDR3 is TGTGCCAGCAGCTTGACGCTCGACTTTAACTGCGAGCAGTACTTC.

There are a few counts of this clonotype. The V and J genes are TRBV18 and TRBJ2-3, with D unresolved. Trimming left V 3 bases short and J 6 bases short, with 13 bases between. The germline gives CDR1 KGHSH, CDR2 LQKENI. The CDR3 spans 14 residues. CDR3 DNA sequence: TGTGCCAGCTCACCCGCAGTGGGGTCTGATACGCAGTATTTT. This sequence encodes CASSPAVGSDTQYF. The variable domain in full, completed from reference TRBV18 and TRBJ2-3, reads NAGVMQNPRHLVRRRGQEARLRCSPMKGHSHVYWYRQLPEEGLKFMVYLQKENIIDESGMPKERFSAEFPKEGPSILRIQQVVRGDSAAYFCASSPAVGSDTQYFGPGTRLTVL.

This clonotype was detected many times. This chain joins TRBV15 and TRBJ2-7, with a tentative D call TRBD1 (6 bases). The CDR3 has 15 amino acids. The germline V gene has CDR1 LNHNV and CDR2 YYDKDF (reference sequence). Trimming took off 2 bases at V and 4 bases at J, with 15 bases between the two ends. CDR3 nucleotides: TGTGCCACCAGCAGAAGCCGGACAGTAAGTTACGAGCAGTACTTC. Translation gives CATSRSRTVSYEQYF. The whole variable domain, filled in from reference TRBV15 and TRBJ2-7, reads DAMVIQNPRYQVTQFGKPVTLSCSQTLNHNVMYWYQQKSSQAPKLLFHYYDKDFNNEADTPDNFQSRRPNTSFCFLDIRSPGLGDTAMYLCATSRSRTVSYEQYFGPGTRLTVT.